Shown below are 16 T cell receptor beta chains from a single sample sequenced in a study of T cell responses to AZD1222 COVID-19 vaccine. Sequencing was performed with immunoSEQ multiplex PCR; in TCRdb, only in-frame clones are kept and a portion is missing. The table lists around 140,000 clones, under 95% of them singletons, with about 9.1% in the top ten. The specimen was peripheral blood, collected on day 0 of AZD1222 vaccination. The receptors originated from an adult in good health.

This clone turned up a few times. CDR3 in amino acids: CASGHRARRRNTIYF. As DNA, the CDR3 is TGTGCCAGTGGACACAGGGCACGAAGAAGAAACACCATATATTTT. The V gene is TRBV7-3, the J gene TRBJ1-3; D possibly corresponds to TRBD1 (6 bases). Germline V gives CDR1 SGHTA, CDR2 FQGTGA. CDR3 length: 15 residues. Trimming removed 9 bases from V and 5 bases from J, with 20 bases in between. Together with reference TRBV7-3 and TRBJ1-3, the CDR3 gives the full variable domain: GAGVSQTPSNKVTEKGKYVELRCDPISGHTALYWYRQSLGQGPEFLIYFQGTGAADDSGLPNDRFFAVRPEGSVSTLKIQRTERGDSAVYLCASGHRARRRNTIYFGEGSWLTVV.

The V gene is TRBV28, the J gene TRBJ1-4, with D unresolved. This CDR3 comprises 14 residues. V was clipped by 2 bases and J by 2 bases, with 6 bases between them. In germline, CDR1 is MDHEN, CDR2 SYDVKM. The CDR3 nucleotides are TGTGCCAGCAGTTTACCAGGTACTAATGAAAAACTGTTTTTT. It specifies CASSLPGTNEKLFF.

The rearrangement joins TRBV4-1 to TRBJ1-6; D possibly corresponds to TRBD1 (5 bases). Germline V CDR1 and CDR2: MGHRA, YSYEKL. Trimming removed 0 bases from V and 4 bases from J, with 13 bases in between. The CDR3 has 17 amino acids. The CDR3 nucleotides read TGCGCCAGCAGCCAAGAGGCAGGGATACGTTATAATTCACCCCTCCACTTT. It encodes CASSQEAGIRYNSPLHF.

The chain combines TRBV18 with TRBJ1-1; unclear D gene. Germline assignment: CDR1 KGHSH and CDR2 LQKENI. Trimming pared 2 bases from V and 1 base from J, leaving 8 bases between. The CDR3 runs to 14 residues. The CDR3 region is CASSPFEENTEAFF. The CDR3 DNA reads TGTGCCAGCTCACCATTTGAAGAGAACACTGAAGCTTTCTTT.

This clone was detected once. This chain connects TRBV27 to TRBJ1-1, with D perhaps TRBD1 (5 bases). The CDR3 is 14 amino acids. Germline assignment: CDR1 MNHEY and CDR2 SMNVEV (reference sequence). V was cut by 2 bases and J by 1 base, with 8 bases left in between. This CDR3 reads CASSLAGTNTEAFF. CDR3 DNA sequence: TGTGCCAGCAGTTTAGCTGGGACGAACACTGAAGCTTTCTTT.

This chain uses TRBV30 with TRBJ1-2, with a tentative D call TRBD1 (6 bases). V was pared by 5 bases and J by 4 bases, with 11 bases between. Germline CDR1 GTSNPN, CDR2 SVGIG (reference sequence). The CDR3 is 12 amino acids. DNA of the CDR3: TGTGCCTGGGGTAGGGACATCTATGGCTACACCTTC. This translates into CAWGRDIYGYTF.

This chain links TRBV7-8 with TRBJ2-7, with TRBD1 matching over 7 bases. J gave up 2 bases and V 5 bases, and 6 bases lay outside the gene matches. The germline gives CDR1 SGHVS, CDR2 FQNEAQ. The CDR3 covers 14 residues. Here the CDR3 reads CASSNDRATYEQYF. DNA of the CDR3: TGTGCCAGCAGCAACGACAGGGCCACCTACGAGCAGTACTTC. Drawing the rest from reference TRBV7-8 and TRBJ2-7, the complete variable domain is GAGVSQSPRYKVAKRGQDVALRCDPISGHVSLFWYQQALGQGPEFLTYFQNEAQLDKSGLPSDRFFAERPEGSVSTLKIQRTQQEDSAVYLCASSNDRATYEQYFGPGTRLTVT.

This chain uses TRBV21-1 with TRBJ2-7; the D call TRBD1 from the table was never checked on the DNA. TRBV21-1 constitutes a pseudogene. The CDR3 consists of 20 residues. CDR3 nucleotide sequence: TGTGCCAGCAGCAAGAAAGAGAGGGGTACACAGGGCCCTTACTCCTACGAGCAGTACTTC. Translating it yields CASSKKERGTQGPYSYEQYF.

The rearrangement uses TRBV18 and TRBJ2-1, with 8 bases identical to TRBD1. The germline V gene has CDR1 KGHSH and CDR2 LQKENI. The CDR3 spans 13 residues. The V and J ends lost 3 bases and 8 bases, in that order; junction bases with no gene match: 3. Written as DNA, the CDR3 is TGTGCCAGCTCACCGGACAGGGTCCATGAGCAGTTCTTC. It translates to CASSPDRVHEQFF.

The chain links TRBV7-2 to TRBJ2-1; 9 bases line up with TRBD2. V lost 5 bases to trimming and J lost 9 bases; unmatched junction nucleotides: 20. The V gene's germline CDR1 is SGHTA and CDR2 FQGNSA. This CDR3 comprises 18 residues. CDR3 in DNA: TGTGCCAGCAGCCCTCTCTCTGTCAGCGGGGGGTGGGGCAGTGAGCAGTTCTTC. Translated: CASSPLSVSGGWGSEQFF.

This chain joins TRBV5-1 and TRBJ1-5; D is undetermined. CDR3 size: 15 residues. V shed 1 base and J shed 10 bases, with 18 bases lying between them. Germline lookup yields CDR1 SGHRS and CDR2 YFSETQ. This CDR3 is CASSLSGRSMEPQHF. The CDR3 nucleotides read TGCGCCAGCAGCTTGTCCGGCAGGTCGATGGAACCCCAGCATTTT.

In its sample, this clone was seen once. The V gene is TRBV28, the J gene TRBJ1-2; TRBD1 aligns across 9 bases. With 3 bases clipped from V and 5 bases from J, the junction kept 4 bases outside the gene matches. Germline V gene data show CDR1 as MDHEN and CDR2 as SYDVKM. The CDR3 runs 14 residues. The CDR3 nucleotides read TGTGCCAGCAGTTTGGGACAGGGACGGTATGGCTACACCTTC. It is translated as CASSLGQGRYGYTF.

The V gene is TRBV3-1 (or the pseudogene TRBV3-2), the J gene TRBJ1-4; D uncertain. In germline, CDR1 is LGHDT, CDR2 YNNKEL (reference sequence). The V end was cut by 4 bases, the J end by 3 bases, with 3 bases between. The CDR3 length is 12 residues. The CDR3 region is CASSRPNEKLFF. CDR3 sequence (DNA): TGTGCCAGCAGCCGACCTAATGAAAAACTGTTTTTT.

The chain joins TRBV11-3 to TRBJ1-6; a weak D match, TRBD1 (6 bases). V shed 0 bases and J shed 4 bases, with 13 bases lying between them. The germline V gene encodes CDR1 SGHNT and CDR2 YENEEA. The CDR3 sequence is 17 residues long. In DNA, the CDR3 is TGTGCCAGCAGCTTAGACAGGGGTGTGGATTATAATTCACCCCTCCACTTT. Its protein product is CASSLDRGVDYNSPLHF.

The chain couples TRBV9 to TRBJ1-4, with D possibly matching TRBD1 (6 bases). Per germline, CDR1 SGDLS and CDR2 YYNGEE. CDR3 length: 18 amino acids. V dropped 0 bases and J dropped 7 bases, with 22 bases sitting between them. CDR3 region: CASSVASRGQSGGEKLFF. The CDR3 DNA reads TGTGCCAGCAGCGTAGCTTCCAGGGGCCAATCCGGGGGTGAAAAACTGTTTTTT.

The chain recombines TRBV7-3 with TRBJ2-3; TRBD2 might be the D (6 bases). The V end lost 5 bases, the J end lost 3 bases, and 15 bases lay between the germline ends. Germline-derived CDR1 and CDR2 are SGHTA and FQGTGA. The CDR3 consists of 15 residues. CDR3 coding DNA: TGTGCCAGCAGCCTACGAGCAGGGAGGACAGATACGCAGTATTTT. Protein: CASSLRAGRTDTQYF.